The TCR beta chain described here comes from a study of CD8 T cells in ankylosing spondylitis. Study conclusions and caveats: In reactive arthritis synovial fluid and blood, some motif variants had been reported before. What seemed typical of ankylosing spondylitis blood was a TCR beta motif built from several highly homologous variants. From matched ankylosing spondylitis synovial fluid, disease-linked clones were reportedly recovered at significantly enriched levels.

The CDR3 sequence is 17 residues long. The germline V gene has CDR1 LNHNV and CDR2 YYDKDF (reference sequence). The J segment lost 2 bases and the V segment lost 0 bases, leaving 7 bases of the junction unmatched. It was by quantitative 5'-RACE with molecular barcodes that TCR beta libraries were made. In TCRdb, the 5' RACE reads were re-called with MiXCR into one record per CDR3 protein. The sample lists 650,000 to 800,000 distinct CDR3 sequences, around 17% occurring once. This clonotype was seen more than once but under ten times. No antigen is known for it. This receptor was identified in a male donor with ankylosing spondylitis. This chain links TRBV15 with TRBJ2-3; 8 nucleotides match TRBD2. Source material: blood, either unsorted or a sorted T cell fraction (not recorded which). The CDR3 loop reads CATSRDSRLAYTDTQYF. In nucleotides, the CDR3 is TGTGCCACCAGCAGAGATTCGAGACTAGCGTACACAGATACGCAGTATTTT.